Listed below are T cell receptor beta chains from one sample, sequenced in a study of blood T cell repertoires in COVID-19. Here immunoSEQ multiplex PCR was the method, and the copy in TCRdb shows in-frame clones only, minus some. Of a few hundred thousand clones in the sample, over 75% were seen once. Specimen: peripheral blood. The receptors come from an older woman with acute or convalescent COVID-19. Both conserved end residues are part of each CDR3. D genes are given only for firm matches. Size is stated for part of the rows, as once, few or many counts, or as a class when the clone is expanded.

>TRBV11-3|TRBJ2-3|.|.
CASSSRGGDTQYF
TGTGCCAGCAGCTCAAGAGGGGGAGATACGCAGTATTTT
>TRBV18|TRBJ2-1|.|TRBD2
CASSRLAGGQNEQFF
TGTGCCAGCTCACGACTAGCGGGGGGGCAGAATGAGCAGTTCTTC
>TRBV28|TRBJ1-2|.|TRBD1
CASSVQGARYGYTF
TGTGCCAGCAGTGTACAGGGGGCGCGCTATGGCTACACCTTC
>TRBV7-3|TRBJ2-7|.|TRBD1
CASSSDRVGEQYF
TGTGCCAGCAGCTCGGACAGGGTAGGCGAGCAGTACTTC
>TRBV27|TRBJ2-1|.|TRBD2
CASSLLLAGSDEQFF
TGTGCCAGCAGTTTATTACTAGCGGGATCTGATGAGCAGTTCTTC
>TRBV28|TRBJ1-3|once|.
CASSLAGASGNTIYF
TGTGCCAGCAGTTTAGCGGGGGCGTCGGGAAACACCATATATTTT
>TRBV3-1/TRBV3-2|TRBJ1-2|.|TRBD1
CASSYGTEYGYTF
TGTGCCAGCAGTTACGGGACAGAATATGGCTACACCTTC
>TRBV7-2|TRBJ2-2|once|.
CASSSQLGVRELFF
TGTGCCAGCAGCTCCCAACTAGGCGTCAGGGAGCTGTTTTTT
>TRBV21-1|TRBJ2-7|.|.
CASSNKGRAAYEQYF
TGTGCCAGCAGCAACAAGGGCAGGGCGGCCTACGAGCAGTACTTC
>TRBV7-6|TRBJ2-5|.|TRBD2
CASSLGLAGAGETQYF
TGTGCCAGCAGCCTCGGACTAGCGGGGGCAGGAGAGACCCAGTACTTC
>TRBV13|TRBJ2-1|.|TRBD1
CASSPGGAEQFF
TGTGCCAGCAGCCCAGGGGGTGCTGAGCAGTTCTTC
>TRBV25-1|TRBJ1-3|.|.
CASSDTQGGGNTIYF
TGTGCCAGCAGTGATACCCAGGGTGGGGGAAACACCATATATTTT
>TRBV28|TRBJ1-1|.|.
CASSFTGSTEAFF
TGTGCCAGCAGTTTCACGGGGTCCACTGAAGCTTTCTTT
>TRBV12-3/TRBV12-4|TRBJ1-6|.|.
CASNPQGRTPLHF
TGTGCCAGCAACCCCCAAGGGAGGACACCCCTCCACTTT
>TRBV7-9|TRBJ1-2|.|.
CASSLEGDGYTF
TGTGCCAGCAGCTTAGAAGGGGATGGCTACACCTTC